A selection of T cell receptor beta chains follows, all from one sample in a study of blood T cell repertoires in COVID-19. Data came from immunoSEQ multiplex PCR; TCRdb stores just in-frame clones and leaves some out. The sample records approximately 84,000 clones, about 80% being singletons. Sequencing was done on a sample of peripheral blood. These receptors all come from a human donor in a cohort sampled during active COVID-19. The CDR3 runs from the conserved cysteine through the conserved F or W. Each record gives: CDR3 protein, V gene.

CASSQDSGTSAYNEQFF | TRBV3-1/TRBV3-2
CASSLTGNTEAFF | TRBV5-1
CASSDLGRGETQYF | TRBV6-1
CASSEGDYGYTF | TRBV28
CASSLKGGPYNEQFF | TRBV11-2
CATSRDRTAYGYTF | TRBV15
CASQLAGVYNEQFF | TRBV5-6
CASRDRGYNEQFF | TRBV2
CASSFYRGDNEQFF | TRBV28
CASSDTPTGNTEAFF | TRBV2
CASSLGGQGGGYTF | TRBV6-5
CASSSTGAPRNEQFF | TRBV5-1
CASSLRQNYGYTF | TRBV6-5
CSVEDPGGPGPYEQYF | TRBV29-1
CASSPFETSGVLSSYNEQFF | TRBV9
CASSSPGSGRNEQFF | TRBV5-8
CASSPPASGGYEQYF | TRBV18
CSVATDFEKLFF | TRBV29-1
CASSRTGGDNEKLFF | TRBV6-6
CASSKGTASNQPQHF | TRBV5-8
CASSLNSGRANEQFF | TRBV5-8
CASSFAGGSGEKLFF | TRBV27
CASSEAELGLFF | TRBV2
CASSLRPDRPYGYTF | TRBV11-2
CASSSGRVTGEKLFF | TRBV6-5
CASSYQQGGGQFF | TRBV12-3/TRBV12-4
CASSQGRDSGGTGGSTDTQYF | TRBV4-2
CASSLAGQGNTF | TRBV5-1
CASSMSATNEKLFF | TRBV19
CASSLVAGAVSEQFF | TRBV5-1
CASSKTGGSYEQYF | TRBV6-5
CASSKNRGYTDTQYF | TRBV14
CASSVLGNEQFF | TRBV28
CASRNPLAGAPDTQYF | TRBV4-1
CASTRDRGIGELFF | TRBV7-2
CSVQDSNQPQHF | TRBV29-1